One sample yielded the 22 T cell receptor beta chains listed below, sequenced in a study of blood T cell repertoires in COVID-19. The assay was immunoSEQ multiplex PCR, and TCRdb's table has in-frame clones only and misses some. Among some 130,000 clones listed, around 83% were seen once. The specimen was peripheral blood. The receptors were gathered from a human donor in a cohort sampled during active COVID-19.

The V gene is TRBV6-5, the J gene TRBJ1-2, with D tentatively TRBD1 (5 bases). CDR1 MNHEY and CDR2 SVGAGI come from the germline V gene. The V gene lost 6 bases and the J gene lost 8 bases, with 22 bases spanning the gap. The CDR3 totals 15 residues. CDR3 sequence: CASRPTMQGSWGYTF. In DNA, the CDR3 is TGTGCCAGCAGACCGACCATGCAGGGTTCGTGGGGCTACACCTTC.

This chain joins TRBV19 and TRBJ2-1; D ambiguous. The germline gives CDR1 LNHDA, CDR2 SQIVND (reference sequence). V dropped 0 bases and J dropped 5 bases, with 14 bases sitting between them. The CDR3 spans 16 residues. The CDR3 here is CASSIDRMGWDNEQFF. Here the CDR3 DNA reads TGTGCCAGTAGTATAGATCGTATGGGCTGGGACAATGAGCAGTTCTTC.

This clone occurred once. The rearrangement uses TRBV3-1 (or the pseudogene TRBV3-2) and TRBJ2-5, with TRBD1 as a possible D gene (5 bases). CDR1 is LGHDT, CDR2 YNNKEL, per germline (reference sequence). V was clipped by 2 bases and J by 1 base, with 8 bases between them. This CDR3 is 14 amino acids long. The CDR3 nucleotides are TGTGCCAGCAGCCAAAGACAGTTCCAAGAGACCCAGTACTTC. Translated: CASSQRQFQETQYF.

This clone was counted a few times. The chain is built from TRBV27 and TRBJ1-6; TRBD1 agrees at 8 bases. Germline V gene data show CDR1 as MNHEY and CDR2 as SMNVEV (reference sequence). The CDR3 consists of 15 residues. Trimming cost V 9 bases and J 3 bases; bases outside gene matches: 7. CDR3 in DNA: TGTGCCAGTAAAGGAGGGACAGGCTATAATTCACCCCTCCACTTT. It codes for CASKGGTGYNSPLHF.

Here the CDR3 DNA reads TGTGCCAGCAGCTTTCGACTCAAAGAGACCCAGTACTTC. Translating it yields CASSFRLKETQYF. The V call is TRBV7-2, the J call TRBJ2-5; D call uncertain. The V and J ends lost 3 bases and 3 bases respectively, with 8 bases between them. The germline gives CDR1 SGHTA, CDR2 FQGNSA. This CDR3 has 13 residues.

The CDR3 is CASSLVGRRAAAEAFF. Written as DNA, the CDR3 is TGTGCCAGCAGCTTGGTGGGTCGCAGGGCCGCCGCTGAAGCTTTCTTT. The rearrangement uses TRBV5-6 and TRBJ1-1; D may be TRBD1 (5 bases). This CDR3 comprises 16 residues. From germline, CDR1 is SGHDT and CDR2 YYEEEE. V was clipped by 0 bases and J by 6 bases, with 18 bases between them.

The rearrangement links TRBV5-1 to TRBJ2-3; D possibly corresponds to TRBD2 (5 bases). The germline gives CDR1 SGHRS, CDR2 YFSETQ. Trimming pared 6 bases from V and 4 bases from J, leaving 6 bases between. The CDR3 spans 11 residues. CDR3 sequence: CASTGSDTQYF. CDR3 in DNA: TGCGCCAGCACGGGGTCAGATACGCAGTATTTT.

The chain combines TRBV3-1 (or the pseudogene TRBV3-2) with TRBJ2-2; tentative D call: TRBD1 (6 bases). Deletions cut 3 bases from V and 7 bases from J, with 12 bases between. CDR1 is LGHDT, CDR2 YNNKEL, per germline (reference sequence). The CDR3 is 14 residues long. The CDR3 region has the DNA TGTGCCAGCAGCCACGGGACAAGCGTCGGGGAGCTGTTTTTT. The encoded protein is CASSHGTSVGELFF.

The rearrangement uses TRBV15 and TRBJ2-7; D possibly corresponds to TRBD1 (6 bases). CDR1 is LNHNV, CDR2 YYDKDF, per germline (reference sequence). The V gene lost 4 bases and the J gene lost 6 bases, with 13 bases spanning the gap. This CDR3 region has 13 residues. The CDR3 loop reads CATSISRGREQYV. The CDR3 DNA is TGTGCCACCAGCATATCCAGGGGACGCGAGCAGTACGTC.

CDR3 amino acids: CASSLGGEGLRTQYF. CDR3 DNA sequence: TGTGCCAGCAGCTTAGGAGGGGAGGGGTTACGGACCCAGTACTTC. This chain connects TRBV7-9 to TRBJ2-5; 7 bases map to TRBD2. V was pared by 1 base and J by 7 bases, with 9 bases of the junction left unmatched. Germline values: CDR1 SEHNR, CDR2 FQNEAQ (reference sequence). The length of the CDR3 is 15 residues. The variable domain in full, with the rest retrieved from reference TRBV7-9 and TRBJ2-5, is DTGVSQNPRHKITKRGQNVTFRCDPISEHNRLYWYRQTLGQGPEFLTYFQNEAQLEKSRLLSDRFSAERPKGSFSTLEIQRTEQGDSAMYLCASSLGGEGLRTQYFGPGTRLLVL.

V gene TRBV6-5 combines with J gene TRBJ1-2; tentative D call: TRBD1 (6 bases). The CDR3 runs to 13 residues. V shed 0 bases and J shed 13 bases, with 15 bases lying between them. CDR1 MNHEY and CDR2 SVGAGI come from the germline V gene. CDR3 sequence: CASSYSPGQPRTF. As DNA, the CDR3 is TGTGCCAGCAGTTACTCGCCGGGACAACCTCGCACCTTC.

The chain uses TRBV19 and TRBJ1-2, with D perhaps matching TRBD1 (6 bases). The length of the CDR3 is 13 residues. The germline V and J ends were trimmed by 5 bases and 5 bases, with 12 bases remaining between them. Germline-derived CDR1 and CDR2 are LNHDA and SQIVND (reference sequence). The CDR3 DNA reads as TGTGCCAGTAGTCCAGACAGGACTTATGGCTACACCTTC. Translating gives CASSPDRTYGYTF.

This chain connects TRBV19 to TRBJ2-1; 7 bases match TRBD2. The germline gives CDR1 LNHDA, CDR2 SQIVND (reference sequence). The junction had 15 bases not matched to a gene; V was cut back by 5 bases and J by 8 bases. This CDR3 is 16 amino acids long. The CDR3 loop is CASSPLSAGAGDEQFF. As DNA, the CDR3 is TGTGCCAGTAGTCCTCTTTCTGCGGGAGCGGGCGATGAGCAGTTCTTC.

The rearrangement joins TRBV6-2 or TRBV6-3 to TRBJ1-2; D is unclear. The CDR3 is 14 residues long. V was cut by 5 bases and J by 1 base, with 11 bases left in between. Germline CDR1 is MNHEY and CDR2 is SVGEGT. In DNA form, the CDR3 reads TGTGCCAGCAGTACCATTACTGTTAACTATGGCTACACCTTC. Translated, it gives CASSTITVNYGYTF.

This chain joins TRBV27 and TRBJ1-6; D gene unclear. The CDR3 is 15 residues long. The V end was cut by 0 bases, the J end by 3 bases, with 6 bases between. Germline assignment: CDR1 MNHEY and CDR2 SMNVEV (reference sequence). CDR3 region: CASSLSPLYNSPLHF. The CDR3 DNA reads TGTGCCAGCAGTTTATCCCCCCTCTATAATTCACCCCTCCACTTT.

The chain carries TRBV10-1 and TRBJ1-1; D possibly corresponds to TRBD1 (5 bases). Germline values: CDR1 WNHNN, CDR2 SYGVQD (reference sequence). This CDR3 region has 18 residues. V lost 3 bases and J lost 0, with 20 bases in between. CDR3 sequence (DNA): TGCGCCAGCAGTGAACCCGACAGCTCAACCTTCATGAACACTGAAGCTTTCTTT. It translates to CASSEPDSSTFMNTEAFF.

The chain carries TRBV7-8 and TRBJ1-3, with D perhaps matching TRBD1 (5 bases). CDR1 and CDR2 (germline): SGHVS, FQNEAQ. V dropped 5 bases and J dropped 0 bases, with 11 bases sitting between them. CDR3 length: 15 residues. CDR3 protein: CASSPGLTSGNTIYF. The CDR3, as DNA: TGTGCCAGCAGCCCAGGGCTGACCTCTGGAAACACCATATATTTT.

The chain is built from TRBV7-8 and TRBJ2-7; 7 bases align to TRBD1. V lost 0 bases to trimming and J lost 2 bases; unmatched junction nucleotides: 10. Germline CDR1 and CDR2: SGHVS and FQNEAQ. There are 17 residues in the CDR3. CDR3: CASSLAGGIYATYEQYV. The CDR3 DNA reads as TGTGCCAGCAGCTTAGCAGGGGGCATATACGCTACCTACGAGCAGTACGTC.

This clone was detected only once. The V call is TRBV19, the J call TRBJ2-5; 8 bases are a match to TRBD1. Germline CDR1 and CDR2: LNHDA and SQIVND (reference sequence). The CDR3 totals 16 residues. V lost 5 bases, J lost 2 bases, and 10 bases stayed unmatched. The CDR3 DNA reads as TGTGCCAGTAGTGCTCAGGGGGCGCGAGGTCAAGAGACCCAGTACTTC. Amino acid sequence: CASSAQGARGQETQYF.

The chain couples TRBV6-5 to TRBJ1-2, with a weak D call TRBD1 (6 bases). CDR3 length: 15 residues. Per the germline V gene, CDR1 is MNHEY and CDR2 is SVGAGI. Trimming took off 4 bases at V and 5 bases at J, with 17 bases between the two ends. The CDR3 sequence: CASSLGVDSLYGYTF. CDR3 nucleotides: TGTGCCAGCAGTTTAGGCGTGGACAGCCTGTATGGCTACACCTTC.

This clone was observed a few times. The chain has TRBV30 and TRBJ1-1; D is perhaps TRBD1 (6 bases). Germline-derived CDR1 and CDR2 are GTSNPN and SVGIG (reference sequence). The ends were cut back, 5 bases at V and 1 base at J, with 17 bases in the middle. This CDR3 is 15 amino acids long. The CDR3 region is CAWGPTGTPNTEAFF. In DNA, the CDR3 is TGTGCCTGGGGTCCGACCGGGACACCGAACACTGAAGCTTTCTTT.

This chain links TRBV28 with TRBJ1-2; perhaps TRBD1 as D (6 bases). Germline-derived CDR1 and CDR2 are MDHEN and SYDVKM. Trimming stripped 8 bases from V and 1 base from J, with 8 bases between. CDR3 size: 12 residues. The CDR3 here is CASVDSNYGYTF. DNA of the CDR3: TGTGCCAGCGTGGACAGTAACTATGGCTACACCTTC.